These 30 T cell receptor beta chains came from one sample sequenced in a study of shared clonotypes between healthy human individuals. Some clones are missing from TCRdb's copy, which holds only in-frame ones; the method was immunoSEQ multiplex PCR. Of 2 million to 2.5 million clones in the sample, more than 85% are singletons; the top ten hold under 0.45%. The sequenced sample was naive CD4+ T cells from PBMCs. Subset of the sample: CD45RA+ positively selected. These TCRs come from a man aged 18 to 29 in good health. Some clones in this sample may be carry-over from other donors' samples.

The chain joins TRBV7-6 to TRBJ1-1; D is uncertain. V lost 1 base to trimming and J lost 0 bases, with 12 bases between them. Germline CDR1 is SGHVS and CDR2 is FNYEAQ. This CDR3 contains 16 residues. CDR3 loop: CASSLGFRGMNTEAFF. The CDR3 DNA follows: TGTGCCAGCAGCTTAGGTTTTCGGGGTATGAACACTGAAGCTTTCTTT.

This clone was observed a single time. The CDR3 DNA sequence: TGTGCCAGCACCGCCGAAGGGGCCCCTTACGAGCAGTACTTC. Its translation: CASTAEGAPYEQYF. The chain has TRBV9 and TRBJ2-7; possible D gene TRBD1, 5 bases. V was cut by 6 bases and J by 4 bases, with 17 bases left in between. Germline V lookup: CDR1 SGDLS, CDR2 YYNGEE. This CDR3 contains 14 residues.

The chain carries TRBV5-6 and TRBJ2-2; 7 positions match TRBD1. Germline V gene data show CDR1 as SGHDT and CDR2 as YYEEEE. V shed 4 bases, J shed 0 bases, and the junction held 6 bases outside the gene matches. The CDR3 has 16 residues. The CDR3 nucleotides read TGTGCCAGCAGCCCCGGGCAGGGGGCGAACACCGGGGAGCTGTTTTTT. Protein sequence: CASSPGQGANTGELFF.

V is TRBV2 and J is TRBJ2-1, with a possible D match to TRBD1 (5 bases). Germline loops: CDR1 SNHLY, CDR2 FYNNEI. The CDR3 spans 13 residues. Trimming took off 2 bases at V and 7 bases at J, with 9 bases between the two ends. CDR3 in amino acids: CASSENWTNEQFF. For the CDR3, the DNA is TGTGCCAGCAGTGAAAACTGGACAAATGAGCAGTTCTTC. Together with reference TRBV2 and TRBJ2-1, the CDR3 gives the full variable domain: EPEVTQTPSHQVTQMGQEVILRCVPISNHLYFYWYRQILGQKVEFLVSFYNNEISEKSEIFDDQFSVERPDGSNFTLKIRSTKLEDSAMYFCASSENWTNEQFFGPGTRLTVL.

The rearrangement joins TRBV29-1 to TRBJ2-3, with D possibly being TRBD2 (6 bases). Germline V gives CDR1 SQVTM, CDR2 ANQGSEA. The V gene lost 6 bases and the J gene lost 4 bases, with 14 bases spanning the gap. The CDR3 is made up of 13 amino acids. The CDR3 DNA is TGCAGCGTGGCTAGCCGGGGGTCAGATACGCAGTATTTT. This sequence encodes CSVASRGSDTQYF.

This chain's CDR3 is CASSARGTLSNEQFF. CDR3 nucleotide sequence: TGTGCCAGTAGCGCCAGGGGGACCCTAAGCAATGAGCAGTTCTTC. The chain links TRBV19 to TRBJ2-1; 7 nucleotides line up with TRBD1. This CDR3 has 15 amino acids. CDR1 is LNHDA, CDR2 SQIVND, per germline (reference sequence). V gave up 6 bases and J gave up 6 bases; unmatched junction bases: 11.

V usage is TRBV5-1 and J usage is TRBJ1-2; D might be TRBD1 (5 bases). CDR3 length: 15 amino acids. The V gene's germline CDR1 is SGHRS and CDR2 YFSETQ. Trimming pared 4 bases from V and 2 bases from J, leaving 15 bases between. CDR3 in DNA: TGCGCCAGCAGCGCGGACGGACGGGGCAACTATGGCTACACCTTC. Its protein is CASSADGRGNYGYTF.

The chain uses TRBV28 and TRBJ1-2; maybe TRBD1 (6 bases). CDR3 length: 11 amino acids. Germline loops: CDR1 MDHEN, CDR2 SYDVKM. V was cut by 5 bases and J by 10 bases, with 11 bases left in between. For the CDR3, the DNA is TGTGCCAGCAGTGATTACAGGGCCTACACCTTC. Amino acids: CASSDYRAYTF.

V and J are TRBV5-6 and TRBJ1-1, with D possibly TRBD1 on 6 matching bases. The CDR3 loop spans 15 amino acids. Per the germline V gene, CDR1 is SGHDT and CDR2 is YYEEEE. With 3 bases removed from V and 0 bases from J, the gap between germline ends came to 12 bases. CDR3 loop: CASSSLDRMNTEAFF. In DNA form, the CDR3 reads TGTGCCAGCAGCTCCCTTGACAGGATGAACACTGAAGCTTTCTTT.

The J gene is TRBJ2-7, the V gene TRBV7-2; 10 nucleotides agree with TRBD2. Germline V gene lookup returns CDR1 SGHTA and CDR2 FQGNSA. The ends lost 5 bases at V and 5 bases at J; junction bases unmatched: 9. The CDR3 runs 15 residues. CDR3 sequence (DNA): TGTGCCAGCAGCGCCTCCGGGACTAGCGTCCACGAGCAGTACTTC. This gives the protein CASSASGTSVHEQYF.

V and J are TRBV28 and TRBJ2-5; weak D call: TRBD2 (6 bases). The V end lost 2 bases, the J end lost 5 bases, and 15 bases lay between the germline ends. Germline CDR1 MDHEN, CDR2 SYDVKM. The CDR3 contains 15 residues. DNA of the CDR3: TGTGCCAGCAGTTTACGGAGGGGACGGACGGAGACCCAGTACTTC. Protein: CASSLRRGRTETQYF.

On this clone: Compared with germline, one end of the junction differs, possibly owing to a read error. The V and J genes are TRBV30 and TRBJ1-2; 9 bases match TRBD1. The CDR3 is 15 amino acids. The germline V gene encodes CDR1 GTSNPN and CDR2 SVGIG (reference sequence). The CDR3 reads CAWSIGQGRFYDYTF. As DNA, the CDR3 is TGTGCCTGGAGTATTGGACAGGGGCGCTTCTATGACTACACCTTC. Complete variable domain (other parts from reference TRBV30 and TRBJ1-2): SQTIHQWPATLVQPVGSPLSLECTVEGTSNPNLYWYRQAAGRGLQLLFYSVGIGQISSEVPQNLSASRPQDRQFILSSKKLLLSDSGFYLCAWSIGQGRFYDYTFGSGTRLTVV.

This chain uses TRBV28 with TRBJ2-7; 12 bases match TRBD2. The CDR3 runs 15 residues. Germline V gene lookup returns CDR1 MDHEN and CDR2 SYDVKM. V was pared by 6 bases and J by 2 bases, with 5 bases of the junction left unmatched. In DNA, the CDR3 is TGTGCCAGCAGGCCTGGACTAGCGGGACCCTACGAGCAGTACTTC. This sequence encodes CASRPGLAGPYEQYF.

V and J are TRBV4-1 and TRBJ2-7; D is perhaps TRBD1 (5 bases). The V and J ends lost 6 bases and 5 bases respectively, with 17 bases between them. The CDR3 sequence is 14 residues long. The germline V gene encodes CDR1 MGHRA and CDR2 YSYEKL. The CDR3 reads CASRPAPQGHEQYF. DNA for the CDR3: TGCGCCAGCAGACCGGCCCCCCAGGGCCACGAGCAGTACTTC.

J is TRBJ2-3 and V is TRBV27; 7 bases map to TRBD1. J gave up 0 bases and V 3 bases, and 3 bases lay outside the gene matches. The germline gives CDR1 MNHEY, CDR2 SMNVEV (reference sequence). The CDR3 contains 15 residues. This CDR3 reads CASSFRDRSTDTQYF. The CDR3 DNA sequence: TGTGCCAGCAGTTTCCGGGACAGAAGCACAGATACGCAGTATTTT.

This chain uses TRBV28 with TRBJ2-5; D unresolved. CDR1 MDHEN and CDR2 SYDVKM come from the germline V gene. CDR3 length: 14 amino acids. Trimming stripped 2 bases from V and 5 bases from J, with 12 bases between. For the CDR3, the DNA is TGTGCCAGCAGTTTAGGTCGTTCCCCCGAGACCCAGTACTTC. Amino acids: CASSLGRSPETQYF. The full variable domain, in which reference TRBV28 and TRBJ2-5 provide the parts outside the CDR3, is DVKVTQSSRYLVKRTGEKVFLECVQDMDHENMFWYRQDPGLGLRLIYFSYDVKMKEKGDIPEGYSVSREKKERFSLILESASTNQTSMYLCASSLGRSPETQYFGPGTRLLVL.

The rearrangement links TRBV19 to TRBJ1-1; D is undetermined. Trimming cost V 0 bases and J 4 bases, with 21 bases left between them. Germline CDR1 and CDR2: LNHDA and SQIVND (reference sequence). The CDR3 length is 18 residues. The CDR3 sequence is CASSIDLTTVTSGTEAFF. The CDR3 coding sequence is TGTGCCAGTAGTATAGATTTAACAACAGTCACGTCGGGCACTGAAGCTTTCTTT.

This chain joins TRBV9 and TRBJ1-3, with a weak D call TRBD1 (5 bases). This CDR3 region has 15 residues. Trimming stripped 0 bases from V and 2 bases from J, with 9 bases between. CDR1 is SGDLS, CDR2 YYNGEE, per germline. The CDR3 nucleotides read TGTGCCAGCAGCGTAGAGGGGTTCCCTGGAAACACCATATATTTT. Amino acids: CASSVEGFPGNTIYF.

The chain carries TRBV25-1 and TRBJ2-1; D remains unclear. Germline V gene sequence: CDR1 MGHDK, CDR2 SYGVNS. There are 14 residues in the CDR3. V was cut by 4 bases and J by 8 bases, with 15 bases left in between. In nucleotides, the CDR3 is TGTGCCAGCAGTGGAGGTCCCGCCCGATATGAGCAGTTCTTC. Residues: CASSGGPARYEQFF.

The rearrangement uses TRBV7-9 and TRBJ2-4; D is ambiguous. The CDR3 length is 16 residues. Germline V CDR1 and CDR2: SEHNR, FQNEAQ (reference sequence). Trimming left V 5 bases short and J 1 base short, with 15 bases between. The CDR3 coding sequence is TGTGCCAGCAGCGCGCTATGGGGAACGGCCAAAAACATTCAGTACTTC. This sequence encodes CASSALWGTAKNIQYF.

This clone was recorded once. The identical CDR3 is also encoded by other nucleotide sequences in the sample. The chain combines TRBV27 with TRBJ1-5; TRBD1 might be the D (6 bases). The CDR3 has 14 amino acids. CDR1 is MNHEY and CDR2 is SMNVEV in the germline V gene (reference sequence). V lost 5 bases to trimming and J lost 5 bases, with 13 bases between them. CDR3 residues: CASSRNRVDQPQHF. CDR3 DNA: TGTGCCAGCAGTAGGAACAGGGTTGATCAGCCCCAGCATTTT.

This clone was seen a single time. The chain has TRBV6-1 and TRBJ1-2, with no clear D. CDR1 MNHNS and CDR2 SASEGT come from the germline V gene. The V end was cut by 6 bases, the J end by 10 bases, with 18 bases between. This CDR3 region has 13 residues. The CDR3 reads CASSDLSPPDYTF. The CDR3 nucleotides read TGTGCCAGCAGCGACCTATCCCCTCCCGACTACACCTTC.

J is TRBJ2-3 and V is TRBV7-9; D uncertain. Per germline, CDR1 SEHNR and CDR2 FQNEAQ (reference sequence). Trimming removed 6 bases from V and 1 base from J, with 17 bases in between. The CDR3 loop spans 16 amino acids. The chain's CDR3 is CASSESTPRGTDTQYF. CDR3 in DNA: TGTGCCAGCAGTGAAAGTACGCCACGGGGCACAGATACGCAGTATTTT.

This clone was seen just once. The CDR3 protein is CASSYDRNTGELFF. CDR3 DNA sequence: TGTGCCAGCAGTTATGACAGAAACACCGGGGAGCTGTTTTTT. V is TRBV2 and J is TRBJ2-2; the D gene is possibly TRBD1 (5 bases). Germline V lookup: CDR1 SNHLY, CDR2 FYNNEI. This CDR3 has 14 residues. Trimming took off 5 bases at V and 2 bases at J, with 9 bases between the two ends.

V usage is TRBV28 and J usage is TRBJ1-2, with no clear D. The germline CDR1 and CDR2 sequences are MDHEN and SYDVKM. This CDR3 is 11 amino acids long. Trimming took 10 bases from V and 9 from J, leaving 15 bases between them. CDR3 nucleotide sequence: TGTGCCACCCACAGCCAGGAACGCTACACCTTC. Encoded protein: CATHSQERYTF.

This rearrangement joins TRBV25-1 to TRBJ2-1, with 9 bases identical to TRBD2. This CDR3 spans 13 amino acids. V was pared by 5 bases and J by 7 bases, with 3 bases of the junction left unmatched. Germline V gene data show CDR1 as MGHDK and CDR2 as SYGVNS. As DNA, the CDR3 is TGTGCCAGCAGTTTAGCGGGAGCTAATGAGCAGTTCTTC. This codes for CASSLAGANEQFF.

DNA for the CDR3: TGTGCCAGCAGTTCTGCAGCGGGAGGGTGGGAGACCCAGTACTTC. As protein: CASSSAAGGWETQYF. The chain has TRBV28 and TRBJ2-5; 10 positions match TRBD2. The CDR3 contains 15 residues. V was clipped by 4 bases and J by 5 bases; unmatched bases: 7. Germline-derived CDR1 and CDR2 are MDHEN and SYDVKM.

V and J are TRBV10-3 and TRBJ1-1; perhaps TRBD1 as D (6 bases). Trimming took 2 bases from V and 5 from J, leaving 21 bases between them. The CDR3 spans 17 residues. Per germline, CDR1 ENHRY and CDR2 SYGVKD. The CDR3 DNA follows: TGTGCCATCAGTGAGCCTTGGGGAAGGGGGTCGAAAACTGAAGCTTTCTTT. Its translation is CAISEPWGRGSKTEAFF.

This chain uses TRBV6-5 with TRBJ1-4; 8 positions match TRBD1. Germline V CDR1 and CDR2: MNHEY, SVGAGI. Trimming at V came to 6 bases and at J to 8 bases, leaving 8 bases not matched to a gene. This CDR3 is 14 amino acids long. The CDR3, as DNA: TGTGCCAGCAGCCTAGGACAGGGTTACGAAAAACTGTTTTTT. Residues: CASSLGQGYEKLFF.

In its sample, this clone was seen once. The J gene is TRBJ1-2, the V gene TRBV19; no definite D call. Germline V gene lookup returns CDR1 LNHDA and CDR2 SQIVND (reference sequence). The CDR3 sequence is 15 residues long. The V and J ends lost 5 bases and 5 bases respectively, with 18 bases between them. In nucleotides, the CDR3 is TGTGCCAGTAGTGGAGGGTCCCCCGAAGGATATGGCTACACCTTC. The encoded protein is CASSGGSPEGYGYTF.